Presented here are 30 T cell receptor beta chains from one specimen sequenced in a study of OX40 agonist ivuxolimab in advanced cancers. Data came from immunoSEQ multiplex PCR; TCRdb stores just in-frame clones and leaves some out. The profile shows tens of thousands of clones, around 93% of them singletons. The sample was CD4+ or CD8+ T cells sorted from blood, taken in a trial of the OX40 agonist ivuxolimab. Receptor source: an adult with an advanced solid tumor such as melanoma, head and neck, liver or kidney cancer.

V is TRBV5-6 and J is TRBJ1-2, with D perhaps TRBD1 (5 bases). V lost 4 bases and J 6 bases, leaving 13 bases between the germline ends. Germline assignment: CDR1 SGHDT and CDR2 YYEEEE. The CDR3 loop spans 13 amino acids. The CDR3 spells CASSPGGTDGYTF. The CDR3 DNA reads TGTGCCAGCAGCCCGGGGGGAACGGATGGCTACACCTTC. The full variable domain, its missing parts supplied by reference TRBV5-6 and TRBJ1-2, is DAGVTQSPTHLIKTRGQQVTLRCSPKSGHDTVSWYQQALGQGPQFIFQYYEEEERQRGNFPDRFSGHQFPNYSSELNVNALLLGDSALYLCASSPGGTDGYTFGSGTRLTVV.

The chain carries TRBV15 and TRBJ1-5; D is possibly TRBD1 (5 bases). The CDR3 covers 15 residues. CDR1 is LNHNV, CDR2 YYDKDF, per germline (reference sequence). The V gene lost 0 bases and the J gene lost 3 bases, with 9 bases spanning the gap. This CDR3 reads CATSRDRGANQPQHF. The CDR3 coding sequence is TGTGCCACCAGCAGAGATCGAGGGGCCAATCAGCCCCAGCATTTT. The entire variable domain, with the rest obtained from reference TRBV15 and TRBJ1-5, is as follows: DAMVIQNPRYQVTQFGKPVTLSCSQTLNHNVMYWYQQKSSQAPKLLFHYYDKDFNNEADTPDNFQSRRPNTSFCFLDIRSPGLGDTAMYLCATSRDRGANQPQHFGDGTRLSIL.

The J gene is TRBJ1-1, the V gene TRBV27; perhaps TRBD1 as D (6 bases). The CDR3 length is 15 residues. The germline V gene has CDR1 MNHEY and CDR2 SMNVEV (reference sequence). V lost 8 bases to trimming and J lost 0 bases, with 16 bases between them. Written as DNA, the CDR3 is TGTGCCAGCTTCATGGGGGCACGGATGAACACTGAAGCTTTCTTT. It encodes CASFMGARMNTEAFF.

The chain uses TRBV5-4 and TRBJ1-1, with TRBD1 matching 8 bases. After removal of 7 bases from V and 0 bases from J, the junction contained 11 bases not matched to a gene. This CDR3 has 16 residues. The germline gives CDR1 SGHNT, CDR2 YYREEE (reference sequence). CDR3 DNA sequence: TGTGCCAGCGGGGGGACAGGAGGATTCTTGAACACTGAAGCTTTCTTT. Translation gives CASGGTGGFLNTEAFF.

This chain links TRBV15 with TRBJ2-3; 9 bases fit TRBD2. This CDR3 spans 18 amino acids. The J segment lost 5 bases and the V segment lost 5 bases, leaving 17 bases of the junction unmatched. Looked up from germline, CDR1 is LNHNV and CDR2 is YYDKDF (reference sequence). This CDR3 reads CATSSPNPPSGVEDTQYF. CDR3 in DNA: TGTGCCACCAGCTCACCCAATCCTCCTAGCGGGGTCGAAGATACGCAGTATTTT.

The genes are TRBV7-9 and TRBJ1-4; the D is unclear. This CDR3 comprises 12 residues. Germline assignment: CDR1 SEHNR and CDR2 FQNEAQ (reference sequence). V lost 4 bases and J lost 8, with 8 bases in between. The CDR3 DNA sequence: TGTGCCAGCAGCTCGTCCCCCGAAAAACTGTTTTTT. It yields the protein CASSSSPEKLFF. The entire variable domain, with the rest obtained from reference TRBV7-9 and TRBJ1-4, is as follows: DTGVSQNPRHKITKRGQNVTFRCDPISEHNRLYWYRQTLGQGPEFLTYFQNEAQLEKSRLLSDRFSAERPKGSFSTLEIQRTEQGDSAMYLCASSSSPEKLFFGSGTQLSVL.

V usage is TRBV7-2 and J usage is TRBJ2-2; 10 bases agree with TRBD2. Germline CDR1 reads SGHTA; CDR2 reads FQGNSA. After removal of 2 bases from V and 5 bases from J, the junction contained 8 bases not matched to a gene. The CDR3 runs to 17 residues. CDR3 nucleotides: TGTGCCAGCAGCTTACTACTACTAGCGGGATCAACCGGGGAGCTGTTTTTT. It encodes CASSLLLLAGSTGELFF.

The chain has TRBV18 and TRBJ1-2; D remains ambiguous. Germline CDR1 KGHSH, CDR2 LQKENI. This CDR3 comprises 13 residues. Trimming removed 0 bases from V and 4 bases from J, with 6 bases in between. CDR3 protein: CASSPPSRYGYTF. DNA of the CDR3: TGTGCCAGCTCACCACCCAGCCGCTATGGCTACACCTTC.

This chain links TRBV7-6 with TRBJ1-1; 8 bases are a match to TRBD1. CDR3 length equals 17 residues. In germline, CDR1 is SGHVS, CDR2 FNYEAQ. The ends lost 4 bases at V and 1 base at J; junction bases unmatched: 11. The CDR3 nucleotides are TGTGCCAGCAGCTCGCTTCCGGGACAGGACCCGAACACTGAAGCTTTCTTT. Protein: CASSSLPGQDPNTEAFF.

V usage is TRBV4-3 and J usage is TRBJ2-7; D remains unclear. The CDR3 spans 14 residues. CDR1 is LGHNA, CDR2 YSLEER, per germline. The V end was cut by 0 bases, the J end by 1 base, with 7 bases between. CDR3 sequence: CASSQEVLSYEQYF. As DNA, the CDR3 is TGCGCCAGCAGCCAAGAGGTTTTATCCTACGAGCAGTACTTC.

The genes are TRBV9 and TRBJ2-2, with TRBD2 as a possible D gene (7 bases). The CDR3 covers 16 residues. V was trimmed by 4 bases and J by 8 bases, leaving 21 bases between them. CDR1 and CDR2 from the germline V gene are SGDLS and YYNGEE. CDR3 region: CASSPPSAGAEGELFF. The DNA for the CDR3 is TGTGCCAGCAGCCCTCCCAGCGCGGGGGCCGAGGGGGAGCTGTTTTTT.

This clone has a single count. The gene calls are TRBV6-6 and TRBJ2-7; no firm D call. Germline CDR1 MNHNY, CDR2 SVGAGI (reference sequence). The V end lost 2 bases, the J end lost 0 bases, and 14 bases lay between the germline ends. The CDR3 runs to 16 residues. DNA of the CDR3: TGTGCCAGCAGTTACCCCTATCGAGACGTCTCCTACGAGCAGTACTTC. Its translation is CASSYPYRDVSYEQYF.

Only one count was recorded for this clone. V usage is TRBV5-1 and J usage is TRBJ2-1, with 10 bases matching TRBD2. Germline CDR1 and CDR2: SGHRS and YFSETQ. Trimming at V came to 0 bases and at J to 7 bases, leaving 7 bases not matched to a gene. The CDR3 runs 16 residues. CDR3 loop: CASSLEASGRGNEQFF. The CDR3, as DNA: TGCGCCAGCAGCTTGGAAGCCAGCGGGAGGGGGAATGAGCAGTTCTTC.

The chain employs TRBV4-1 and TRBJ2-2, with D tentatively TRBD1 (5 bases). This CDR3 comprises 16 residues. Germline CDR1 reads MGHRA; CDR2 reads YSYEKL. V gave up 4 bases and J gave up 0 bases, with 12 bases separating them. Here the CDR3 DNA reads TGCGCCAGCAGCCCAGGGCTTGTAACGAACACCGGGGAGCTGTTTTTT. It codes for CASSPGLVTNTGELFF.

V usage is TRBV28 and J usage is TRBJ2-7, with 10 positions matching TRBD1. The CDR3 is 12 residues long. V was pared by 6 bases and J by 7 bases, with 3 bases of the junction left unmatched. CDR1 is MDHEN, CDR2 SYDVKM, per germline. The CDR3 loop reads CASRGTGEEQYV. The CDR3 region has the DNA TGTGCCAGCAGGGGGACAGGGGAGGAGCAGTACGTC.

The chain combines TRBV28 with TRBJ2-7; 11 bases agree with TRBD2. Germline loops: CDR1 MDHEN, CDR2 SYDVKM. V shed 6 bases and J 0 bases; nucleotides not matched to a gene: 16. CDR3 length: 19 amino acids. For the CDR3, the DNA is TGTGCCAGCAGGGGGATAGCGGGAGGGTTCCCAGATAACTCCTACGAGCAGTACTTC. Residues: CASRGIAGGFPDNSYEQYF.

The chain employs TRBV6-5 and TRBJ1-2, with TRBD1 matching 8 bases. Germline V gene data show CDR1 as MNHEY and CDR2 as SVGAGI. The CDR3 runs 14 residues. V shed 2 bases, J shed 8 bases, and the junction held 7 bases outside the gene matches. CDR3 sequence (DNA): TGTGCCAGCAGTTACGTACAGGGGGGGGACGGCTACACCTTC. Its protein product is CASSYVQGGDGYTF.

The V and J genes are TRBV19 and TRBJ2-3; D might be TRBD1 (8 bases). The CDR3 loop spans 15 amino acids. Germline V gene sequence: CDR1 LNHDA, CDR2 SQIVND (reference sequence). Trimming shortened V by 6 bases and J by 3 bases, and 16 bases separated the two germline ends. Here the CDR3 reads CASSPDREGTDTQYF. The CDR3 coding sequence is TGTGCCAGTAGCCCGGACAGGGAGGGGACAGATACGCAGTATTTT.

V is TRBV7-6 and J is TRBJ2-3, with a tentative D call TRBD1 (5 bases). V dropped 5 bases and J dropped 1 base, with 19 bases sitting between them. The germline V gene has CDR1 SGHVS and CDR2 FNYEAQ. CDR3 size: 17 residues. The CDR3 nucleotides read TGTGCCAGCAGCCCAGGGCAGGGTTTGCTCGGCACAGATACGCAGTATTTT. Encoded protein: CASSPGQGLLGTDTQYF.

The chain has TRBV9 and TRBJ2-1, with 7 bases fitting TRBD2. CDR3 length: 15 amino acids. Germline lookup yields CDR1 SGDLS and CDR2 YYNGEE. V trimming: 4 bases; J trimming: 4 bases; junction bases outside the gene matches: 8. For the CDR3, the DNA is TGTGCCAGCAGCTCACCCAGCGGGGTATACAATGAGCAGTTCTTC. Its translation: CASSSPSGVYNEQFF. Full variable domain (outside the CDR3, taken from reference TRBV9 and TRBJ2-1): DSGVTQTPKHLITATGQRVTLRCSPRSGDLSVYWYQQSLDQGLQFLIQYYNGEERAKGNILERFSAQQFPDLHSELNLSSLELGDSALYFCASSSPSGVYNEQFFGPGTRLTVL.

This clone was observed a single time. The CDR3 protein is CASSFQGPSSYEQYF. The CDR3 DNA reads TGTGCCAGCAGTTTTCAAGGGCCCTCCTCCTACGAGCAGTACTTC. The chain recombines TRBV28 with TRBJ2-7; D remains ambiguous. The CDR3 extends over 15 amino acids. Germline CDR1 MDHEN, CDR2 SYDVKM. Trimming stripped 3 bases from V and 0 bases from J, with 12 bases between.

The CDR3 DNA follows: TGTGCCAGCAGCTATAAAGTAAACGAGCAGTACTTC. Encoded protein: CASSYKVNEQYF. The V gene is TRBV7-9, the J gene TRBJ2-7; D not certain. Germline V gene data show CDR1 as SEHNR and CDR2 as FQNEAQ (reference sequence). The CDR3 length is 12 residues. V gave up 4 bases and J gave up 5 bases, with 9 bases separating them.

The CDR3 is CASSFTGSMTEAFF. CDR3 nucleotide sequence: TGCGCCAGCAGCTTTACAGGGTCGATGACTGAAGCTTTCTTT. This chain uses TRBV5-1 with TRBJ1-1, with D possibly TRBD1 on 6 matching bases. The CDR3 has 14 residues. The V and J ends lost 2 bases and 5 bases respectively, with 13 bases between them. The germline gives CDR1 SGHRS, CDR2 YFSETQ.

The chain has TRBV12-5 and TRBJ2-1; D might be TRBD2 (7 bases). V gave up 7 bases and J gave up 1 base, with 23 bases separating them. There are 18 residues in the CDR3. Germline V gene data show CDR1 as LGHNT and CDR2 as FRNRAP. The DNA of the CDR3 is TGTGCTAGTGCCACCCCCGAGGGGGGGGGCCTTTCCTACAATGAGCAGTTCTTC. The encoded protein is CASATPEGGGLSYNEQFF. The full variable domain, rest sourced from reference TRBV12-5 and TRBJ2-1, is DARVTQTPRHKVTEMGQEVTMRCQPILGHNTVFWYRQTMMQGLELLAYFRNRAPLDDSGMPKDRFSAEMPDATLATLKIQPSEPRDSAVYFCASATPEGGGLSYNEQFFGPGTRLTVL.

The J gene is TRBJ1-4, the V gene TRBV28; 7 nucleotides align to TRBD1. The CDR3 sequence is 16 residues long. The V and J ends lost 1 base and 5 bases, in that order; junction bases with no gene match: 7. Per germline, CDR1 MDHEN and CDR2 SYDVKM. Here the CDR3 DNA reads TGTGCCAGCAGTTTATATGGGGGACAGATCAATGAAAAACTGTTTTTT. Amino acid sequence: CASSLYGGQINEKLFF.

This clone came up once. V is TRBV5-1 and J is TRBJ1-4; 10 bases are shared with TRBD1. J lost 7 bases, V lost 4 bases, and 4 bases had no gene match. The germline V gene has CDR1 SGHRS and CDR2 YFSETQ. The length of the CDR3 is 14 residues. In nucleotides, the CDR3 is TGCGCCAGCAGCGACAGGGGGCTTCGTGAAAAACTGTTTTTT. This sequence encodes CASSDRGLREKLFF.

V and J are TRBV5-1 and TRBJ2-7; no clear D gene. Germline lookup yields CDR1 SGHRS and CDR2 YFSETQ. The CDR3 is made up of 11 amino acids. V gave up 3 bases and J gave up 2 bases, with 3 bases separating them. The CDR3 region has the DNA TGCGCCAGCAGCTGCCCCTACGAGCAGTACTTC. Its protein is CASSCPYEQYF.

This clone has just a few counts. This chain links TRBV7-9 with TRBJ2-1, with 9 bases lining up with TRBD1. Germline CDR1 and CDR2: SEHNR and FQNEAQ (reference sequence). This CDR3 has 19 residues. The junction had 10 bases not matched to a gene; V was cut back by 1 base and J by 0 bases. This chain's CDR3 is CASSLVRGGTGSSYNEQFF. CDR3 nucleotides: TGTGCCAGCAGCTTAGTCCGTGGTGGGACAGGGAGCTCCTACAATGAGCAGTTCTTC.

This clone was detected once. J is TRBJ2-7 and V is TRBV7-9; unclear D gene. Trimming removed 3 bases from V and 0 bases from J, with 9 bases in between. CDR1 is SEHNR, CDR2 FQNEAQ, per germline (reference sequence). The CDR3 totals 14 residues. The CDR3 DNA sequence: TGTGCCAGCAGCTTTGGGTCTAGCTCCTACGAGCAGTACGTC. This encodes CASSFGSSSYEQYV.

The rearrangement uses TRBV28 and TRBJ1-5; TRBD1 matches 10 bases. V lost 8 bases to trimming and J lost 4 bases; unmatched junction nucleotides: 14. Per germline, CDR1 MDHEN and CDR2 SYDVKM. The CDR3 runs 17 residues. The CDR3 coding sequence is TGTGCCAGCTCCCCTAACCCGGGACAGGGGAGGAATCAGCCCCAGCATTTT. The encoded protein is CASSPNPGQGRNQPQHF.